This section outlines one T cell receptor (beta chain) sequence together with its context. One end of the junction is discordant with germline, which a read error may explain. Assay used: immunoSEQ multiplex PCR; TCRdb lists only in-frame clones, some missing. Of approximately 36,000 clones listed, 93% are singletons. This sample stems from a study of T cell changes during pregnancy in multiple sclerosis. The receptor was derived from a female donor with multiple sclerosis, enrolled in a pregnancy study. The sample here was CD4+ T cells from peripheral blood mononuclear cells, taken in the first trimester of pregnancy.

The CDR3 bases are TGTGCCAGCAGCAACCAGGCGGGATCGGACTTC. This sequence encodes CASSNQAGSDF. The rearrangement uses TRBV5-5 and TRBJ2-7, with TRBD2 as a possible D gene (6 bases). The CDR3 extends over 11 amino acids. Germline CDR1 is SGHKS and CDR2 is YYEKEE (reference sequence). Supplemented by reference TRBV5-5 and TRBJ2-7, the full variable domain reads DAGVTQSPTHLIKTRGQQVTLRCSPISGHKSVSWYQQVLGQGPQFIFQYYEKEERGRGNFPDRFSARQFPNYSSELNVNALLLGDSALYLCASSNQAGSDFGPGTRLTVT.